Listed here are 11 T cell receptor beta chains from one sample, sequenced in a study of T-cell reconstitution after alpha-beta-depleted transplantation in children. Preparation of the TCRbeta library used unique molecular identifiers. TCRdb independently ran MiXCR on the PCR reads; one entry per CDR3 protein. The top ten clones hold 14% of a sample with more than 500,000 distinct CDR3 sequences, about an eighth of them seen once. Source: PBMCs, mostly from graft donor cells, taken 180 days after TCRalphabeta/CD19-depleted stem cell transplant. These receptors all come from a female patient aged 2-15 years who had a stem cell transplant for aplastic anemia, so the T cells may come from the graft donor.

The rearrangement uses TRBV7-3 and TRBJ2-5; D might be TRBD1 (6 bases). Germline CDR1 reads SGHTA; CDR2 reads FQGTGA. This CDR3 region has 15 residues. Trimming removed 1 base from V and 2 bases from J, with 11 bases in between. As DNA, the CDR3 is TGTGCCAGCAGCTTAAACGGACAGCCACAAGAGACCCAGTACTTC. Protein product: CASSLNGQPQETQYF.

The chain employs TRBV7-3 and TRBJ2-1; TRBD2 agrees at 14 bases. This CDR3 is 18 amino acids long. Germline V gene lookup returns CDR1 SGHTA and CDR2 FQGTGA. V trimming: 5 bases; J trimming: 1 base; junction bases outside the gene matches: 7. CDR3 sequence: CASSLGTSGRGSYNEQFF. The CDR3 nucleotides read TGTGCCAGCAGCCTCGGGACTAGCGGGAGAGGGTCCTACAATGAGCAGTTCTTC.

This clonotype was seen only a few times. The chain recombines TRBV7-6 with TRBJ2-6; 9 nucleotides match TRBD1. This CDR3 is built from 18 residues. J was trimmed by 0 bases and V by 2 bases; bases with no gene match: 5. Germline V CDR1 and CDR2: SGHVS, FNYEAQ. For the CDR3, the DNA is TGTGCCAGCAGCTTAATGGAGACAGGGGGCTCTGGGGCCAACGTCCTGACTTTC. Translating it yields CASSLMETGGSGANVLTF.

This clonotype has a handful of counts. V and J are TRBV27 and TRBJ2-1, with unresolved D. The CDR3 covers 15 residues. V was shortened by 2 bases and J by 0 bases, with 8 bases between the two germline ends. Per germline, CDR1 MNHEY and CDR2 SMNVEV (reference sequence). CDR3 residues: CASSLLPPSYNEQFF. CDR3 sequence (DNA): TGTGCCAGCAGTTTACTACCACCCTCCTACAATGAGCAGTTCTTC.

CDR3 region: CASSPNRGPGGNQPQHF. The CDR3 nucleotides are TGTGCCAGCAGCCCGAACAGGGGGCCAGGGGGCAATCAGCCCCAGCATTTT. V is TRBV7-9 and J is TRBJ1-5, with TRBD1 identical over 9 bases. This CDR3 has 17 amino acids. V was pared by 5 bases and J by 2 bases, with 10 bases of the junction left unmatched. CDR1 is SEHNR, CDR2 FQNEAQ, per germline (reference sequence).

In this sample, this clonotype turned up many times. The rearrangement links TRBV7-3 to TRBJ2-1; weak D call: TRBD2 (5 bases). The ends were cut back, 3 bases at V and 10 bases at J, with 10 bases in the middle. CDR1 and CDR2 (germline): SGHTA, FQGTGA. The CDR3 contains 12 residues. The CDR3 region has the DNA TGTGCCAGCAGCTTGGGAGCAGGCGAGCAGTTCTTC. This codes for CASSLGAGEQFF.

The table lists this clonotype with many counts. This chain uses TRBV21-1 with TRBJ2-5. TRBV21-1 is recorded as a pseudogene. The CDR3 is 16 amino acids. The CDR3 nucleotides are TGTGCCAGCAGCAAAGCCTACCCACTGGTACTGGAGACCCAGTACTTC. The encoded protein is CASSKAYPLVLETQYF.

The chain joins TRBV7-9 to TRBJ2-7; D possibly corresponds to TRBD2 (5 bases). The CDR3 extends over 14 amino acids. Trimming shortened V by 5 bases and J by 6 bases, and 17 bases separated the two germline ends. In germline, CDR1 is SEHNR, CDR2 FQNEAQ (reference sequence). The CDR3, as DNA: TGTGCCAGCAGCCCCCGGACCGATCGGGGCGAGCAGTACTTC. This sequence encodes CASSPRTDRGEQYF.

Only a few counts were recorded for this clonotype. The chain employs TRBV6-1 and TRBJ1-5; no firm D call. Trimming took 8 bases from V and 0 from J, leaving 11 bases between them. CDR3 length: 14 residues. CDR1 is MNHNS and CDR2 is SASEGT in the germline V gene. CDR3 sequence (DNA): TGTGCCAGCGGACCGAACTATAGCAATCAGCCCCAGCATTTT. It specifies CASGPNYSNQPQHF.

Notes on this clonotype: A read error may produce the germline difference seen at one junction end. The rearrangement joins TRBV10-3 to TRBJ2-1; D gene ambiguous. The V gene's germline CDR1 is ENHRY and CDR2 SYGVKD. The CDR3 totals 13 residues. The CDR3: CASSDGLNNEQFF. CDR3 DNA: TGTGCCAGCAGTGACGGGTTAAACAATGAGCAGTTCTTC.

There are a few counts of this clonotype. The rearrangement uses TRBV27 and TRBJ1-6; D is possibly TRBD1 (6 bases). V was clipped by 0 bases and J by 6 bases, with 15 bases between them. The CDR3 is 17 residues long. In germline, CDR1 is MNHEY, CDR2 SMNVEV (reference sequence). This CDR3 is CASSLSRGGRGNSPLHF. The CDR3 nucleotides are TGTGCCAGCAGTTTATCGCGTGGGGGGCGGGGTAATTCACCCCTCCACTTT.